What follows are 23 T cell receptor beta chains derived from one specimen sequenced in a study of beta chain features in type 1 diabetes (dated by TCRdb to 2016 to 2019). Library construction relied on the immunoSEQ multiplex PCR assay. The High Capacity cDNA Reverse Transcription Kit was used to reverse transcribe all of the isolated RNA, meaning that expressed TCRB transcripts were what got sequenced. TCRdb retrieved this table from immuneACCESS and kept in-frame rearrangements only. Not all clones are present; in checked studies, unresolved V genes account for under half, and no reason is known for the remainder. Within this sample are 400,000 to 550,000 clones, with about 10% of them counted one time only. The top ten hold over 0.04% of the sample. The source material was naive CD4+ T cells from blood. Taken with the paper, the label for cell subset or site translates to: true naive CD4+ T cells. These receptors were obtained from a woman under 30 in good health.

This clone was detected ten times or more. This sequence joins TRBV18 and TRBJ2-2; D call uncertain. The CDR3 runs to 13 residues. Between the trimmed V and J ends, which lost 1 base and 1 base, there was a span of 1 base. Germline V gives CDR1 KGHSH, CDR2 LQKENI. The CDR3 sequence is CASSPRNTGELFF. CDR3 bases: TGTGCCAGCTCACCACGGAACACCGGGGAGCTGTTTTTT. Full variable domain (outside the CDR3, taken from reference TRBV18 and TRBJ2-2): NAGVMQNPRHLVRRRGQEARLRCSPMKGHSHVYWYRQLPEEGLKFMVYLQKENIIDESGMPKERFSAEFPKEGPSILRIQQVVRGDSAAYFCASSPRNTGELFFGEGSRLTVL.

The CDR3 bases are TGTGCCAGCAGCGCCCAAGGGGGCGCGAACTATGGCTACACCTTC. Protein sequence: CASSAQGGANYGYTF. The V call is TRBV14, the J call TRBJ1-2; 7 bases map to TRBD1. This CDR3 has 15 residues. V shed 5 bases and J 2 bases; nucleotides not matched to a gene: 8. Looked up from germline, CDR1 is SGHDN and CDR2 is FVKESK.

J is TRBJ1-2 and V is TRBV4-2, with D possibly TRBD1 on 5 matching bases. The germline V gene encodes CDR1 LGHNA and CDR2 YNFKEQ. Trimming cost V 3 bases and J 8 bases, with 16 bases left between them. The CDR3 extends over 14 amino acids. CDR3 amino acids: CASSQARTSNGYTF. The CDR3 DNA is TGTGCCAGCAGCCAGGCCAGGACAAGTAACGGCTACACCTTC.

The V gene is TRBV27, the J gene TRBJ2-7, with D unresolved. The CDR3 covers 16 residues. Germline values: CDR1 MNHEY, CDR2 SMNVEV (reference sequence). Between the trimmed V and J ends, which lost 0 bases and 4 bases, there was a span of 16 bases. The CDR3 is CASSLSIPALEYEQYF. DNA for the CDR3: TGTGCCAGCAGTTTATCGATCCCAGCTCTGGAATACGAGCAGTACTTC.

This clone has a count of ten or more. V usage is TRBV7-2 and J usage is TRBJ2-1; D remains ambiguous. The germline CDR1 and CDR2 sequences are SGHTA and FQGNSA. The V gene lost 9 bases and the J gene lost 0 bases, with 12 bases spanning the gap. This CDR3 is built from 14 residues. The CDR3 here is CASGQASSYNEQFF. The CDR3 nucleotides are TGTGCCAGTGGGCAGGCTAGCTCCTACAATGAGCAGTTCTTC.

This clone was seen a handful of times. The rearrangement joins TRBV5-1 to TRBJ2-7, with 7 nucleotides matching TRBD2. Germline values: CDR1 SGHRS, CDR2 YFSETQ. The CDR3 covers 15 residues. With 2 bases clipped from V and 1 base from J, the junction kept 6 bases outside the gene matches. CDR3 sequence reads: CASSLGGRQSYEQYF. CDR3 in DNA: TGCGCCAGCAGCTTAGGCGGGAGACAGTCCTACGAGCAGTACTTC.

The chain joins TRBV7-2 to TRBJ1-2; unclear D gene. Trimming pared 2 bases from V and 5 bases from J, leaving 9 bases between. Germline V gives CDR1 SGHTA, CDR2 FQGNSA. The CDR3 is 13 residues long. CDR3 region: CASSLSAGYGYTF. CDR3 bases: TGTGCCAGCAGCTTATCCGCGGGGTATGGCTACACCTTC.

The rearrangement links TRBV7-2 to TRBJ1-4; TRBD1 matches at 7 bases. The CDR3 spans 15 residues. Germline CDR1 is SGHTA and CDR2 is FQGNSA. The V gene end was trimmed by 5 bases and the J gene end by 0 bases; junction bases not matched to a gene: 3. The DNA of the CDR3 is TGTGCCAGCAGCCGAGACAGGGCAACTAATGAAAAACTGTTTTTT. This gives the protein CASSRDRATNEKLFF.

This clone was detected many times. The V and J genes are TRBV30 and TRBJ2-1, with a weak D call TRBD2 (6 bases). The germline CDR1 and CDR2 sequences are GTSNPN and SVGIG (reference sequence). The CDR3 consists of 14 residues. V lost 0 bases, J lost 5 bases, and 11 bases lay in between. The CDR3 DNA follows: TGTGCCTGGAGTGTCGGCGGGACCGACAATGAGCAGTTCTTC. Protein: CAWSVGGTDNEQFF.

This clone was counted between two and nine times. In nucleotides, the CDR3 is TGTGCCACCAGCCCCCCGGGGGCCCCAAAGCATACGCAGTATTTT. It specifies CATSPPGAPKHTQYF. The chain has TRBV15 and TRBJ2-3; D may be TRBD1 or TRBD2 (6 bases each). V was pared by 5 bases and J by 7 bases, with 19 bases between. Looked up from germline, CDR1 is LNHNV and CDR2 is YYDKDF (reference sequence). There are 15 residues in the CDR3.

CDR3 nucleotide sequence: TGTGCCAGCAGCTCTAACAATCCAGCCTATGGCTACACCTTC. Its protein product is CASSSNNPAYGYTF. This chain joins TRBV7-9 and TRBJ1-2; D gene ambiguous. Deletions cut 4 bases from V and 4 bases from J, with 13 bases between. Germline V gives CDR1 SEHNR, CDR2 FQNEAQ (reference sequence). The length of the CDR3 is 14 residues.

This clone came up a few times. This sequence joins TRBV30 and TRBJ2-2, with D tentatively TRBD1 or TRBD2 (5 bases each). The CDR3 is 14 amino acids. Germline V gene sequence: CDR1 GTSNPN, CDR2 SVGIG (reference sequence). V lost 3 bases, J lost 2 bases, and 10 bases lay in between. CDR3 bases: TGTGCCTGGAGAGGGACGGGTAACACCGGGGAGCTGTTTTTT. Amino acid sequence: CAWRGTGNTGELFF.

This clone was picked up a small number of times. This chain links TRBV29-1 with TRBJ1-4, with unresolved D. The length of the CDR3 is 12 residues. V lost 7 bases to trimming and J lost 6 bases, with 12 bases between them. The germline CDR1 and CDR2 sequences are SQVTM and ANQGSEA. In nucleotides, the CDR3 is TGCAGCGGCCAGGCGGCGGATGAAAAACTGTTTTTT. This translates into CSGQAADEKLFF. The whole variable domain, filled in from reference TRBV29-1 and TRBJ1-4, reads SAVISQKPSRDICQRGTSLTIQCQVDSQVTMMFWYRQQPGQSLTLIATANQGSEATYESGFVIDKFPISRPNLTFSTLTVSNMSPEDSSIYLCSGQAADEKLFFGSGTQLSVL.

This clone was counted between two and nine times. The CDR3 nucleotides are TGTGCCGGAGGACGTTTAACCTACAATGAGCAGTTCTTC. This sequence encodes CAGGRLTYNEQFF. The genes are TRBV11-2 and TRBJ2-1, with a possible D match to TRBD2 (5 bases). Germline CDR1 SGHAT, CDR2 FQNNGV. The length of the CDR3 is 13 residues. V lost 11 bases and J 2 bases, leaving 13 bases between the germline ends.

The chain uses TRBV18 and TRBJ1-2, with D perhaps matching TRBD1 (6 bases). Trimming cost V 5 bases and J 6 bases, with 10 bases left between them. Per germline, CDR1 KGHSH and CDR2 LQKENI. There are 12 residues in the CDR3. CDR3 DNA: TGTGCCAGCTCAACACGACAGGATGGCTACACCTTC. Translation gives CASSTRQDGYTF.

This clone was seen a few times. The chain links TRBV7-9 to TRBJ2-1, with 8 bases that match TRBD2. The CDR3 is 15 residues long. The germline V gene encodes CDR1 SEHNR and CDR2 FQNEAQ (reference sequence). V gave up 5 bases and J gave up 5 bases; unmatched junction bases: 8. The CDR3, as DNA: TGTGCCAGCAGCCCGCCCGGGACTAGGGACAATGAGCAGTTCTTC. Protein: CASSPPGTRDNEQFF.

V gene TRBV5-7 combines with J gene TRBJ2-2; D is possibly TRBD1 or TRBD2 (5 bases each). TRBV5-7 is reported as an ORF; its role is uncertain. The length of the CDR3 is 15 residues. The V gene lost 4 bases and the J gene lost 5 bases, with 15 bases spanning the gap. CDR3 sequence (DNA): TGTGCCAGCAGCCTCAGGGAGTTCCGGACCGGGGAGCTGTTTTTT. It specifies CASSLREFRTGELFF.

This clone showed up just a few times. V is TRBV7-3 and J is TRBJ2-6; no definite D call. The V end was cut by 5 bases, the J end by 2 bases, with 10 bases between. CDR1 and CDR2 from the germline V gene are SGHTA and FQGTGA. The CDR3 has 15 residues. CDR3 in DNA: TGTGCCAGCAGCGTAGAGGTAGCTGGGGCCAACGTCCTGACTTTC. Amino acids: CASSVEVAGANVLTF.

The chain couples TRBV11-1 to TRBJ2-7; weak D call: TRBD1 (6 bases). V lost 4 bases and J lost 2, with 9 bases in between. In germline, CDR1 is SGHAT, CDR2 FQDESV (reference sequence). This CDR3 spans 13 amino acids. The CDR3 region has the DNA TGTGCCAGCAGCTCGAACAGGGCCTACGAGCAGTACTTC. Translated: CASSSNRAYEQYF.

V usage is TRBV15 and J usage is TRBJ2-1, with no clear D. V shed 2 bases and J shed 0 bases, with 5 bases lying between them. The CDR3 loop spans 14 amino acids. Per the germline V gene, CDR1 is LNHNV and CDR2 is YYDKDF (reference sequence). CDR3 sequence: CATSRQSSYNEQFF. CDR3 DNA sequence: TGTGCCACCAGCAGACAGAGCTCCTACAATGAGCAGTTCTTC.

This clone was detected a few times. This chain connects TRBV12-5 to TRBJ2-1; D may be TRBD2 (5 bases). This CDR3 comprises 13 residues. Trimming took off 7 bases at V and 2 bases at J, with 9 bases between the two ends. Germline CDR1 and CDR2: LGHNT and FRNRAP. CDR3 in amino acids: CASVGVAYNEQFF. CDR3 sequence (DNA): TGTGCTAGTGTGGGAGTCGCCTACAATGAGCAGTTCTTC.

This clone has a handful of counts. This chain's CDR3 is CASSLGDFPYNEQFF. The CDR3 DNA reads TGTGCCAGCAGCTTAGGGGATTTCCCTTACAATGAGCAGTTCTTC. This chain joins TRBV2 and TRBJ2-1; D is possibly TRBD1 (5 bases). Looked up from germline, CDR1 is SNHLY and CDR2 is FYNNEI. This CDR3 comprises 15 residues. Trimming removed 6 bases from V and 4 bases from J, with 16 bases in between.

This clone has more than one count but fewer than ten. The chain has TRBV7-8 and TRBJ2-7; D gene ambiguous. Germline lookup yields CDR1 SGHVS and CDR2 FQNEAQ. Trimming cost V 9 bases and J 0 bases, with 12 bases left between them. The CDR3 runs to 13 residues. CDR3 coding DNA: TGTGCCAGTGCACCGGGCCCCTCCTACGAGCAGTACGTC. It codes for CASAPGPSYEQYV.